What follows is one T cell receptor (beta chain) and its context. No antigen is known for it. These data originate in a study of blood T cells in healthy people across ages. Study-wide results and limits: Those diversity estimates obtained from one million T cells were thought to be underestimates.

A second PCR, run for roughly 7 to 11 cycles, used a sample-barcoded 5' primer plus a J-beta primer mix. Each TCR beta cDNA got a 12-nucleotide random molecular identifier. TCRdb analysed the 5' RACE reads with MiXCR anew, one entry per CDR3 protein. Among about 940,000 distinct CDR3 sequences, roughly 52% were seen once, and the ten largest hold roughly 13%. Donor samples were obtained from healthy Caucasian individuals from Russia, aged about 6 to 95. The CDR3 covers 17 residues. Germline trimming cut 6 bases from V and 0 bases from J; bases unmatched to any gene: 7. This sequence was found in a man aged 25 to 40 in good health. V is TRBV12-3 or TRBV12-4 and J is TRBJ1-4; 10 nucleotides agree with TRBD1. Material: blood. The CDR3 reads CASRSRDRGATNEKLFF. CDR3 in DNA: TGTGCCAGCAGATCCCGGGACAGGGGTGCAACTAATGAAAAACTGTTTTTT.